These 12 T cell receptor beta chains were sequenced from one sample in a study of vaccination effects on CD4 cells after COVID-19. Culture proceeded for nine to eleven days, and CD4+ T cells were then isolated. TCRdb's table, derived via immunoSEQ multiplex PCR, lists solely in-frame clones and lacks some. Seen here are about 74,000 clones, more than 70% observed once, and the top ten hold approximately 2%. The antigens of these receptors remain unknown. The sample consisted of CD4+ T cells from PBMCs cultured without peptide, taken before COVID-19 vaccination. Receptors were obtained from a human donor who received a COVID-19 vaccine.

The chain combines TRBV4-1 with TRBJ1-2, with a tentative D call TRBD1 (6 bases). This CDR3 spans 14 amino acids. CDR1 and CDR2 (germline): MGHRA, YSYEKL. The V gene lost 1 base and the J gene lost 7 bases, with 13 bases spanning the gap. The CDR3 is CASSQARTESGYTF. The CDR3, as DNA: TGCGCCAGCAGCCAAGCCCGGACAGAGAGTGGCTACACCTTC.

This clone appeared a single time. V gene TRBV24-1 combines with J gene TRBJ2-3; D uncertain. V was trimmed by 4 bases and J by 0 bases, leaving 7 bases between them. CDR3 length equals 14 residues. CDR1 is KGHDR and CDR2 is SFDVKD in the germline V gene. The CDR3 spells CATSDLGSTDTQYF. In nucleotides, the CDR3 is TGTGCCACCAGTGACCTCGGCAGCACAGATACGCAGTATTTT.

This rearrangement joins TRBV5-1 to TRBJ2-3, with D possibly matching TRBD2 (5 bases). V gave up 0 bases and J gave up 4 bases, with 15 bases separating them. In germline, CDR1 is SGHRS, CDR2 YFSETQ. The CDR3 sequence is 16 residues long. CDR3 sequence: CASSLADGTGADTQYF. The CDR3, as DNA: TGCGCCAGCAGCTTGGCCGATGGTACCGGGGCAGATACGCAGTATTTT.

The chain links TRBV6-5 to TRBJ1-1; D is perhaps TRBD1 (5 bases). The germline V gene encodes CDR1 MNHEY and CDR2 SVGAGI. The CDR3 contains 16 residues. V was shortened by 0 bases and J by 0 bases, with 11 bases between the two germline ends. CDR3 nucleotide sequence: TGTGCCAGCAGTTACTCGAGGAACAGGATGAACACTGAAGCTTTCTTT. Translated: CASSYSRNRMNTEAFF.

The V and J genes are TRBV6-1 and TRBJ1-5; D not certain. Trimming left V 2 bases short and J 0 bases short, with 11 bases between. CDR3 length: 16 residues. In germline, CDR1 is MNHNS, CDR2 SASEGT. The CDR3 DNA follows: TGTGCCAGCAGTGAATATGACACTCTTAGCAATCAGCCCCAGCATTTT. Its protein product is CASSEYDTLSNQPQHF.

The genes are TRBV28 and TRBJ1-4, with unresolved D. Deletions cut 6 bases from V and 2 bases from J, with 10 bases between. This CDR3 has 14 residues. The germline gives CDR1 MDHEN, CDR2 SYDVKM. The DNA for the CDR3 is TGTGCCAGCAGCCGCGGAGGGACTAATGAAAAACTGTTTTTT. It codes for CASSRGGTNEKLFF.

The V call is TRBV2, the J call TRBJ1-3; TRBD1 might be the D (6 bases). The germline gives CDR1 SNHLY, CDR2 FYNNEI. This CDR3 region has 15 residues. Deletions cut 7 bases from V and 8 bases from J, with 21 bases between. The CDR3 nucleotides read TGTGCCAGCACCTTCCGGGGAGGGGGATTAGACACCATATATTTT. This translates into CASTFRGGGLDTIYF.

V usage is TRBV5-1 and J usage is TRBJ1-3; possible D gene TRBD1, 5 bases. The CDR3 contains 16 residues. CDR1 and CDR2 from the germline V gene are SGHRS and YFSETQ. V was clipped by 0 bases and J by 0 bases, with 10 bases between them. The CDR3 loop reads CASSLEQASSGNTIYF. CDR3 sequence (DNA): TGCGCCAGCAGCTTGGAACAGGCCTCCTCTGGAAACACCATATATTTT.

The rearrangement links TRBV2 to TRBJ1-5, with 9 bases aligning to TRBD1. V lost 2 bases, J lost 6 bases, and 8 bases stayed unmatched. CDR3 length: 16 residues. CDR1 is SNHLY, CDR2 FYNNEI, per germline. CDR3 nucleotide sequence: TGTGCCAGCAGTGAATGGAGACAGGGGGGGATTCAGCCCCAGCATTTT. Translation: CASSEWRQGGIQPQHF.

The V and J genes are TRBV30 and TRBJ1-2, with D possibly matching TRBD1 (5 bases). Between the trimmed V and J ends, which lost 1 base and 2 bases, there was a span of 14 bases. Looked up from germline, CDR1 is GTSNPN and CDR2 is SVGIG (reference sequence). The CDR3 spans 15 residues. The DNA for the CDR3 is TGTGCCTGGAGTGCGCCTCCAGGGTTGAACTATGGCTACACCTTC. It encodes CAWSAPPGLNYGYTF.

This chain uses TRBV6-5 with TRBJ1-6; D is uncertain. The CDR3 spans 15 residues. Trimming took 4 bases from V and 8 from J, leaving 15 bases between them. From germline, CDR1 is MNHEY and CDR2 SVGAGI. The CDR3 nucleotides read TGTGCCAGCAGTTGGGCCGCAGGAAGAGATTCACCCCTCCACTTT. Residues: CASSWAAGRDSPLHF.

The rearrangement links TRBV3-1 (or the pseudogene TRBV3-2) to TRBJ1-2; TRBD1 aligns across 8 bases. Germline CDR1 LGHDT, CDR2 YNNKEL (reference sequence). V was clipped by 5 bases and J by 6 bases; unmatched bases: 5. CDR3 length equals 13 residues. DNA of the CDR3: TGTGCCAGCAGCATAGGACAGGGAAATGGCTACACCTTC. As protein: CASSIGQGNGYTF.